This T cell receptor beta chain was sequenced for a study of molecular identifiers for immune sequencing clone quantification. This CDR3 contains 16 residues. In germline, CDR1 is KGHSH, CDR2 LQKENI. V lost 6 bases to trimming and J lost 5 bases, with 23 bases between them. There are a few counts of this clonotype. A single record per CDR3 protein comes from TCRdb applying MiXCR to the PCR reads. The repertoire consists of 490,000 or so distinct CDR3 sequences, with 20% to 25% occurring once and the leading ten covering around 0.84%. Sequenced input: naive CD8+ T cells from blood, with Jurkat cell RNA spiked in. Subset meaning: FACS-sorted CD8+CD4-CCR7+CD45RA+ naive T cells. The rearrangement uses TRBV18 and TRBJ2-7, with D perhaps given as TRBD1 or TRBD2 (5 bases each). The source of this sequence is a human donor in good health. Some libraries in this study had Jurkat cell RNA spiked in. The CDR3 DNA is TGTGCCAGCTCTACCACGGGACGGTCGACCTGGGACGAGCAGTACTTC. Protein: CASSTTGRSTWDEQYF.